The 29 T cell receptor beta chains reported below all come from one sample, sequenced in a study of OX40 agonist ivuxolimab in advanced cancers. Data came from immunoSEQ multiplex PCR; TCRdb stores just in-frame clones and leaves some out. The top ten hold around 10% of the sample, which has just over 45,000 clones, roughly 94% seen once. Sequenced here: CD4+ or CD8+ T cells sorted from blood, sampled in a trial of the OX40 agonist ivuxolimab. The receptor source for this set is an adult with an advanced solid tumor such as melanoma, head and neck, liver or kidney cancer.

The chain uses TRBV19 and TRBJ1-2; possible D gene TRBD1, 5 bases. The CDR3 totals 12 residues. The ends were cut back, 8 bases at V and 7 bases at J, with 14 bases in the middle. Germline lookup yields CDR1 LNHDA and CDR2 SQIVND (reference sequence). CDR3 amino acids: CASSQGFFGYTF. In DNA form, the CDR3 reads TGTGCCAGTTCCCAGGGTTTCTTTGGCTACACCTTC. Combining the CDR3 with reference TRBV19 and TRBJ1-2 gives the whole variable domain DGGITQSPKYLFRKEGQNVTLSCEQNLNHDAMYWYRQDPGQGLRLIYYSQIVNDFQKGDIAEGYSVSREKKESFPLTVTSAQKNPTAFYLCASSQGFFGYTFGSGTRLTVV.

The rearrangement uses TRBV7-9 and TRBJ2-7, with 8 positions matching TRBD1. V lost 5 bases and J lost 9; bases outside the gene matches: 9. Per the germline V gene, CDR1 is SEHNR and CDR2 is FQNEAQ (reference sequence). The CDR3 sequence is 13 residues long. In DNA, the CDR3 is TGTGCCAGCAGCCCGGGACAGGACCTTCGGCAGTACTTC. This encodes CASSPGQDLRQYF.

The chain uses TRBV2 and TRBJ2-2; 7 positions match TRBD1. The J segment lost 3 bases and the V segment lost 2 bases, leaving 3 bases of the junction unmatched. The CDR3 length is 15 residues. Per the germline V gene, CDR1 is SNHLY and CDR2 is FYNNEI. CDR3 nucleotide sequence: TGTGCCAGCAGTGAAAACAGGGGTGACACCGGGGAGCTGTTTTTT. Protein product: CASSENRGDTGELFF.

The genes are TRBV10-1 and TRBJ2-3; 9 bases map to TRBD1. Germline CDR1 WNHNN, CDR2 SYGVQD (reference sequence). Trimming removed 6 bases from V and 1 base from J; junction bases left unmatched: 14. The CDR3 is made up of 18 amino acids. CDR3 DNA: TGCGCCAGCAGACATATTTCCGGGACAGGGTATGGCACAGATACGCAGTATTTT. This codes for CASRHISGTGYGTDTQYF.

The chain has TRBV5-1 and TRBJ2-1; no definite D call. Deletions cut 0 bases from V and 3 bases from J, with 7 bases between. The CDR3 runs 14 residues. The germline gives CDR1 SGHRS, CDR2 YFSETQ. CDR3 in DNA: TGCGCCAGCAGCTTGGGGACCATCTACAATGAGCAGTTCTTC. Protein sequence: CASSLGTIYNEQFF.

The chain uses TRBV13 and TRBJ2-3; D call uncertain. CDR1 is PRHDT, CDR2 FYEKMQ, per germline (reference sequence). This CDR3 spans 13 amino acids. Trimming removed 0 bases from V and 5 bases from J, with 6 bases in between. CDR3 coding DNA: TGTGCCAGCAGCTTAGGGGTTGGAGATACGCAGTATTTT. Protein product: CASSLGVGDTQYF.

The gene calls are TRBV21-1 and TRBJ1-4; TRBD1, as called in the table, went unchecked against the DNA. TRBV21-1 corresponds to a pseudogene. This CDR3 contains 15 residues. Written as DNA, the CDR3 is TGTGCCAGCAGGGGAGGACAGGGGGGGAATGAAAAACTGTTTTTT. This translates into CASRGGQGGNEKLFF.

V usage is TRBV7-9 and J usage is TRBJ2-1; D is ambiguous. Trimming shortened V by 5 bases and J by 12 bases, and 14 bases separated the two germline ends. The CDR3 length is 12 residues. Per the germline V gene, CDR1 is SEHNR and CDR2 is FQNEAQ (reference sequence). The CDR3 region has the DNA TGTGCCAGCAGCCCAGACCCCTTAGGGCAGTTCTTC. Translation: CASSPDPLGQFF.

CDR3 in amino acids: CASRDSGQPYNEQFF. CDR3 DNA sequence: TGTGCCAGCAGGGACAGCGGCCAACCCTACAATGAGCAGTTCTTC. J is TRBJ2-1 and V is TRBV2, with a possible D match to TRBD1 (6 bases). CDR1 and CDR2 from the germline V gene are SNHLY and FYNNEI. The CDR3 length is 15 residues. V lost 6 bases and J lost 2, with 14 bases in between.

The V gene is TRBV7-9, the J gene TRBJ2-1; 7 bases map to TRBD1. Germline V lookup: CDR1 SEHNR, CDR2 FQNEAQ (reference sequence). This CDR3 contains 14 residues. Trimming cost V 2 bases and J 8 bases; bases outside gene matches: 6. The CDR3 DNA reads TGTGCCAGCAGCTTAATAGGTCAGGGGGATGAGCAGTTCTTC. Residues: CASSLIGQGDEQFF.

CDR3 region: CASRRGTTPPGEQYF. The CDR3 region has the DNA TGTGCCAGCAGGCGTGGGACGACTCCCCCAGGCGAGCAGTACTTC. The chain carries TRBV6-6 and TRBJ2-7; D possibly matches TRBD1 or TRBD2 (5 bases each). Per the germline V gene, CDR1 is MNHNY and CDR2 is SVGAGI (reference sequence). V was trimmed by 6 bases and J by 6 bases, leaving 21 bases between them. The CDR3 covers 15 residues.

The CDR3 DNA follows: TGCAGCGTAGGGGACAGGGTGACCAACAATGAGCAGTTCTTC. Its protein product is CSVGDRVTNNEQFF. V is TRBV29-1 and J is TRBJ2-1; 9 bases align to TRBD1. The CDR3 runs 14 residues. Trimming at V came to 6 bases and at J to 5 bases, leaving 8 bases not matched to a gene. In germline, CDR1 is SQVTM, CDR2 ANQGSEA.

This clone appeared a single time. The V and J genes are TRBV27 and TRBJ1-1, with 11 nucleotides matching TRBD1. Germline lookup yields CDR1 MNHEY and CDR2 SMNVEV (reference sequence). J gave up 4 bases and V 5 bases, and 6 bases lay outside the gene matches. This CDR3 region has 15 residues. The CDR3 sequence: CASSLTGTGGTEAFF. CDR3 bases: TGTGCCAGCAGTCTCACCGGGACAGGGGGCACTGAAGCTTTCTTT.

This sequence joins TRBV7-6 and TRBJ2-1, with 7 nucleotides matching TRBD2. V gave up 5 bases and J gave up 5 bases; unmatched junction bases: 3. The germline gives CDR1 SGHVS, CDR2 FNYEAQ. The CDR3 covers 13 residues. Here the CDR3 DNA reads TGTGCCAGCAGCCCGGGACTAAACAATGAGCAGTTCTTC. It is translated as CASSPGLNNEQFF.

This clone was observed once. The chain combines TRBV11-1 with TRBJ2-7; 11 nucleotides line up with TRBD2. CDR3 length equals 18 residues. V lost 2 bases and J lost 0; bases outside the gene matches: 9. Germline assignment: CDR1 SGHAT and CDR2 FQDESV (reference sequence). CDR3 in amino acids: CASSLRFGTSGSSYEQYF. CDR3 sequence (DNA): TGTGCCAGCAGCTTAAGATTTGGTACTAGCGGGAGCTCCTACGAGCAGTACTTC. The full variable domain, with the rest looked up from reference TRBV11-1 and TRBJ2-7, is EAEVAQSPRYKITEKSQAVAFWCDPISGHATLYWYRQILGQGPELLVQFQDESVVDDSQLPKDRFSAERLKGVDSTLKIQPAELGDSAMYLCASSLRFGTSGSSYEQYFGPGTRLTVT.

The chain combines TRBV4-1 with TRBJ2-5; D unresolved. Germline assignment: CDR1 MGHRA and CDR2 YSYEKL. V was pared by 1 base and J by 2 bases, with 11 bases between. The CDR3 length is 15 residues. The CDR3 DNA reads TGCGCCAGCAGCCAAGGACGCGCGGATCAAGAGACCCAGTACTTC. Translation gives CASSQGRADQETQYF.

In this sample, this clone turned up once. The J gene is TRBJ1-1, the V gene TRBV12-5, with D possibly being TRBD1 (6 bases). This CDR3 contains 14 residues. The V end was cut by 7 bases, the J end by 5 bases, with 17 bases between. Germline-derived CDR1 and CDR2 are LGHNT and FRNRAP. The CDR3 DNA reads TGTGCTAGTGCCGAAGGGGGGGCGGGAACTGAAGCTTTCTTT. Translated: CASAEGGAGTEAFF.

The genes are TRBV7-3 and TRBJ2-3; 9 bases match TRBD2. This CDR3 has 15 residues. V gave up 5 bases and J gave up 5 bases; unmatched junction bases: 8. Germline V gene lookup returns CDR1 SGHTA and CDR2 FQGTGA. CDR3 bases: TGTGCCAGCAGCCTTAGCGGGAGTCTCGGAGATACGCAGTATTTT. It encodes CASSLSGSLGDTQYF.

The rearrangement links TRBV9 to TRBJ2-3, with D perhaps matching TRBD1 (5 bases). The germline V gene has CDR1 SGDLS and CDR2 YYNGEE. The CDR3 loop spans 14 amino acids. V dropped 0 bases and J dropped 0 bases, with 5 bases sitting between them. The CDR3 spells CASSVAGSTDTQYF. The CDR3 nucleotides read TGTGCCAGCAGCGTAGCAGGGAGCACAGATACGCAGTATTTT.

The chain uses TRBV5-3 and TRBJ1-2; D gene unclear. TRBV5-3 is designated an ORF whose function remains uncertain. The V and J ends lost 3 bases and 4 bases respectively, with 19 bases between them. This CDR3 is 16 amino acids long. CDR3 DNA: TGTGCCAGAAGCTCACGCTCGGTCGACGAGGTCTATGGCTACACCTTC. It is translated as CARSSRSVDEVYGYTF.

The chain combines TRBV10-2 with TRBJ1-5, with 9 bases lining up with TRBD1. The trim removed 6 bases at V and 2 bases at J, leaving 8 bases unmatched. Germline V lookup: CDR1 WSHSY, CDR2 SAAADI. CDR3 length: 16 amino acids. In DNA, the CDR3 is TGCGCCAGCAGCGACCTCCGGGACAGGGGCAATCAGCCCCAGCATTTT. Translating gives CASSDLRDRGNQPQHF.

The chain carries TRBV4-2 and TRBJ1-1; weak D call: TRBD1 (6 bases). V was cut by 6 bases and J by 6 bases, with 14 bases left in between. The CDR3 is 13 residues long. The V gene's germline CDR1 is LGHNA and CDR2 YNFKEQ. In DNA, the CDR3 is TGTGCCAGCAGAACAGGGCGCGGGGCTGAAGCTTTCTTT. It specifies CASRTGRGAEAFF.

CDR3 loop: CASSLTGGPGELFF. CDR3 bases: TGTGCCAGCAGCTTAACAGGGGGCCCCGGGGAGCTGTTTTTT. The rearrangement joins TRBV7-2 to TRBJ2-2, with 9 bases fitting TRBD1. V trimming: 2 bases; J trimming: 6 bases; junction bases outside the gene matches: 1. This CDR3 comprises 14 residues. CDR1 and CDR2 from the germline V gene are SGHTA and FQGNSA.

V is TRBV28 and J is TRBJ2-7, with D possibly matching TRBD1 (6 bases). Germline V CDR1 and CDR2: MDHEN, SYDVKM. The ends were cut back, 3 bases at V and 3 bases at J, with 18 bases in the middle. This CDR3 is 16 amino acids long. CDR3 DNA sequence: TGTGCCAGCAGTTTTGCTCCTCGGACAGCCATCTACGAGCAGTACTTC. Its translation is CASSFAPRTAIYEQYF. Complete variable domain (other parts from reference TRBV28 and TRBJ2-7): DVKVTQSSRYLVKRTGEKVFLECVQDMDHENMFWYRQDPGLGLRLIYFSYDVKMKEKGDIPEGYSVSREKKERFSLILESASTNQTSMYLCASSFAPRTAIYEQYFGPGTRLTVT.

CDR3 in amino acids: CASSVARTGNEQFF. As DNA, the CDR3 is TGTGCCAGCAGTGTAGCCAGGACCGGCAATGAGCAGTTCTTC. The gene calls are TRBV2 and TRBJ2-1, with D uncertain. Germline CDR1 is SNHLY and CDR2 is FYNNEI. The CDR3 covers 14 residues. V lost 4 bases, J lost 6 bases, and 13 bases lay in between. Full variable domain (outside the CDR3, taken from reference TRBV2 and TRBJ2-1): EPEVTQTPSHQVTQMGQEVILRCVPISNHLYFYWYRQILGQKVEFLVSFYNNEISEKSEIFDDQFSVERPDGSNFTLKIRSTKLEDSAMYFCASSVARTGNEQFFGPGTRLTVL.

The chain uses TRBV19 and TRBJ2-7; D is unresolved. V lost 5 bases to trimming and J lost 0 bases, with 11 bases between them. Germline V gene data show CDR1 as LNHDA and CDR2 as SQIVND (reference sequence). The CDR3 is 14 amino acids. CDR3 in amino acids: CASSCPESSYEQYF. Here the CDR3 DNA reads TGTGCCAGTAGTTGCCCCGAGTCCTCCTACGAGCAGTACTTC.

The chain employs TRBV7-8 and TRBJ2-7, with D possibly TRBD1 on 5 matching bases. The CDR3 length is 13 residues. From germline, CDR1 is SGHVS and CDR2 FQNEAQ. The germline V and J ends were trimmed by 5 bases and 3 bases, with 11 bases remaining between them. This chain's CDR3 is CASSTGPLYEQYF. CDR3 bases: TGTGCCAGCAGCACAGGTCCTCTCTACGAGCAGTACTTC.

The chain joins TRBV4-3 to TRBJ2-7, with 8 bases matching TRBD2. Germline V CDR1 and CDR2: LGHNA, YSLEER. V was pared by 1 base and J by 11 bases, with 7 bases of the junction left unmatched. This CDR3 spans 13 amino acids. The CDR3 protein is CASSQGQRETKYF. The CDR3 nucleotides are TGCGCCAGCAGCCAAGGACAGCGGGAGACGAAGTACTTC.

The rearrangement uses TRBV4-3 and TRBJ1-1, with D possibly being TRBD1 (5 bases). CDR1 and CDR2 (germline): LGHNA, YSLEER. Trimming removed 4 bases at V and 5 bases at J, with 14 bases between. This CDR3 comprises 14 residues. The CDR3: CASSPRGVGTEAFF. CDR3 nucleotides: TGCGCCAGCAGCCCACGGGGGGTTGGGACTGAAGCTTTCTTT.